A selection of T cell receptor beta chains follows, all from one sample in a study of T cells in Graves' hyperthyroidism and ophthalmopathy. TCRdb recomputed calls from the multiplex PCR reads with MiXCR, one row per CDR3 protein. The table has around 340,000 distinct CDR3 sequences, roughly a fifth seen once. Sequencing input: blood. The source of these receptors is a woman in her fifties or sixties with Graves' hyperthyroidism. CDR3s include the opening cysteine and the closing phenylalanine or tryptophan. D genes are given only for firm matches. Size is omitted from some rows. Given values are once, few, many or a class for expanded clones.

d_gene	abundance	v_gene	j_gene	CDR3nt	CDR3aa
NA	NA	TRBV11-3	TRBJ2-2	TGTGCCAGCAGCTTTACTAGCCCACTGAACACCGGGGAGCTGTTTTTT	CASSFTSPLNTGELFF
NA	NA	TRBV5-1	TRBJ2-2	TGCGCCAGCCTTGACAGTTCCACCACCGGGGAGCTGTTTTTT	CASLDSSTTGELFF
TRBD2	NA	TRBV9	TRBJ2-4	TGTGCCAGCAGCCCAGGGACTACAGGTATCGGGAACATTCAGTACTTC	CASSPGTTGIGNIQYF
TRBD1	few	TRBV13	TRBJ1-5	TGTGCCAGCAGCCTCCGGACAGGGGCGGGTCAGCCCCAGCATTTT	CASSLRTGAGQPQHF
NA	many	TRBV7-2	TRBJ1-6	TGTGCCAGCAGCTTAGGCGTCTACGGTTCACCCCTCCACTTT	CASSLGVYGSPLHF
TRBD1	NA	TRBV20-1	TRBJ1-6	TGCAGTGCTCGCGGTACAGGGGAGGTCGGATCACCCCTCCACTTT	CSARGTGEVGSPLHF
NA	many	TRBV18	TRBJ1-1	TGTGCCAGCTCACCGTGGGGGGAGAACACTGAAGCTTTCTTT	CASSPWGENTEAFF
NA	NA	TRBV19	TRBJ1-1	TGTGCCAGTAGTAATCTGGACAAGGTTAGTGGCACTGAAGCTTTCTTT	CASSNLDKVSGTEAFF
TRBD1	few	TRBV12-3/TRBV12-4	TRBJ1-3	TGTGCCAGCACCCTGACAGGGGGCGTGAACACCATATATTTT	CASTLTGGVNTIYF
NA	many	TRBV3-1	TRBJ1-1	TGTGCCAGCAGCCCGGACCCTGGAACGACTGAAGCTTTCTTT	CASSPDPGTTEAFF
NA	NA	TRBV5-1	TRBJ2-2	TGCGCCAGCAGTCCTGGACAGAGTTTTTCCGGGGAGCTGTTTTTT	CASSPGQSFSGELFF
NA	many	TRBV2	TRBJ1-4	TGTGCCACCCGGAGGGCAACTAATGAAAAACTGTTTTTT	CATRRATNEKLFF
NA	few	TRBV3-1	TRBJ2-2	TGTGCCAGCAGCCAAGGGACAGTGACCGGGGAGCTGTTTTTT	CASSQGTVTGELFF
NA	NA	TRBV9	TRBJ2-7	TGTGCCAGCAGCGTTGAGGAAATTGGCTACGAGCAGTACTTC	CASSVEEIGYEQYF
NA	many	TRBV28	TRBJ1-2	TGTGCCAGCAGTTTATTGACCCTTGGCGATGGCTACACCTTC	CASSLLTLGDGYTF
NA	NA	TRBV6-1	TRBJ1-4	TGTGCCAGCAGAAAGGGGATATGGACTAATGAAAAACTGTTTTTT	CASRKGIWTNEKLFF
NA	many	TRBV30	TRBJ2-2	TGTGCCTGGACTAGATACACCGGGGAGCTGTTTTTT	CAWTRYTGELFF
NA	few	TRBV6-2/TRBV6-3	TRBJ1-5	TGTGCCAGCAGTTACGGAGGTACCCAATATAGCAATCAGCCCCAGCATTTT	CASSYGGTQYSNQPQHF
TRBD2	NA	TRBV7-2	TRBJ2-1	TGTGCCAGCAGCTGGCTTGCGGGAGCCACTAGCTCCTACAATGAGCAGTTCTTC	CASSWLAGATSSYNEQFF
TRBD1	few	TRBV5-1	TRBJ2-2	TGCGCCAGCAGCTTTAGACAGGGCGTGGGCACCGGGGAGCTGTTTTTT	CASSFRQGVGTGELFF
NA	many	TRBV28	TRBJ2-7	TGTGCCAGCAGTTTCACAGCAAGACTCTCCTACGAGCAGTACTTC	CASSFTARLSYEQYF
TRBD1	NA	TRBV20-1	TRBJ1-6	TGCAGTGCTAGGGGACCAGGGGGCGTAAATAAAACCTATTCACCCCTCCACTTT	CSARGPGGVNKTYSPLHF
TRBD2	NA	TRBV6-9	TRBJ2-7	TGTGCCAGCAGTTCCGCATTAGCGGGAGGCGAGCAGTACTTC	CASSSALAGGEQYF
NA	NA	TRBV6-5	TRBJ1-5	TGTGCCAGCAGTTACTCGACACAGCTCGCAAATCAGCCCCAGCATTTT	CASSYSTQLANQPQHF